Listed here are 14 T cell receptor beta chains from one sample, sequenced in a study of CD8+ T cells in alopecia areata. Documented treatment: oral pan-JAK inhibitor, 5-10 mg twice daily. It was cDNA, reverse transcribed from extracted RNA, that served as the sequencing template. Assay: immunoSEQ multiplex PCR; the TCRdb copy retains only in-frame clones and omits some. The profile shows around 140,000 clones, roughly 54% of them singletons. This specimen was CD8+ T cells sorted from blood, taken at week 4, from a patient treated with tofacitinib. Receptors originate from a human donor with alopecia areata.

A few counts support this clone. The chain recombines TRBV19 with TRBJ2-7; D unresolved. Trimming took 4 bases from V and 7 from J, leaving 14 bases between them. Germline CDR1 LNHDA, CDR2 SQIVND (reference sequence). The CDR3 extends over 13 amino acids. CDR3 coding DNA: TGTGCCAGTAGTACCCCCAGAACTGGAGAGCAGTACTTC. It encodes CASSTPRTGEQYF. Based on the CDR3 plus reference TRBV19 and TRBJ2-7, the full variable domain is DGGITQSPKYLFRKEGQNVTLSCEQNLNHDAMYWYRQDPGQGLRLIYYSQIVNDFQKGDIAEGYSVSREKKESFPLTVTSAQKNPTAFYLCASSTPRTGEQYFGPGTRLTVT.

The rearrangement joins TRBV25-1 to TRBJ2-7; 7 nucleotides align to TRBD1. Trimming at V came to 2 bases and at J to 6 bases, leaving 7 bases not matched to a gene. The CDR3 covers 14 residues. Germline lookup yields CDR1 MGHDK and CDR2 SYGVNS. CDR3 amino acids: CASSEGDSLGEQYF. The CDR3 DNA reads as TGTGCCAGCAGTGAAGGGGACAGCCTTGGCGAGCAGTACTTC.

This clone was counted a few times. The chain links TRBV27 to TRBJ2-1, with 8 positions matching TRBD2. Germline V gene data show CDR1 as MNHEY and CDR2 as SMNVEV (reference sequence). This CDR3 spans 15 amino acids. Germline trimming cut 6 bases from V and 4 bases from J; bases unmatched to any gene: 8. CDR3 region: CASSPTAGVYNEQFF. For the CDR3, the DNA is TGTGCCAGCAGCCCCACAGCGGGGGTTTACAATGAGCAGTTCTTC.

A few counts support this clone. V and J are TRBV7-9 and TRBJ1-6; D perhaps matches TRBD1 (6 bases). Trimming stripped 5 bases from V and 6 bases from J, with 8 bases between. Germline V CDR1 and CDR2: SEHNR, FQNEAQ (reference sequence). The CDR3 has 13 residues. CDR3 in amino acids: CASSLGGNSPLHF. The CDR3 nucleotides read TGTGCCAGCAGCCTAGGGGGTAATTCACCCCTCCACTTT.

This clone has more than one count but fewer than ten. The chain combines TRBV5-4 with TRBJ2-6; D is undetermined. CDR1 is SGHNT and CDR2 is YYREEE in the germline V gene (reference sequence). Trimming took off 2 bases at V and 4 bases at J, with 4 bases between the two ends. The CDR3 is made up of 13 amino acids. The CDR3 here is CASSFRGANVLTF. The CDR3 region has the DNA TGTGCCAGCAGCTTCCGAGGGGCCAACGTCCTGACTTTC. The complete variable domain, with remaining parts taken from reference TRBV5-4 and TRBJ2-6, reads ETGVTQSPTHLIKTRGQQVTLRCSSQSGHNTVSWYQQALGQGPQFIFQYYREEENGRGNFPPRFSGLQFPNYSSELNVNALELDDSALYLCASSFRGANVLTFGAGSRLTVL.

This chain connects TRBV5-6 to TRBJ2-7; D ambiguous. Deletions cut 0 bases from V and 3 bases from J, with 10 bases between. Germline CDR1 SGHDT, CDR2 YYEEEE. The CDR3 length is 14 residues. The CDR3 reads CASSLEGTDYEQYF. CDR3 in DNA: TGTGCCAGCAGCTTGGAGGGTACCGACTACGAGCAGTACTTC.

The V and J genes are TRBV6-4 and TRBJ2-3; D is possibly TRBD1 (6 bases). Germline lookup yields CDR1 MRHNA and CDR2 SNTAGT. CDR3 size: 13 residues. Between the trimmed V and J ends, which lost 4 bases and 2 bases, there was a span of 7 bases. CDR3 coding DNA: TGTGCCAGCAGTGTGGGGGCCACAGATACGCAGTATTTT. It yields the protein CASSVGATDTQYF.

DNA of the CDR3: TGTGCCAGCAGCTTTTTACAGGGAGGTCCAGATACGCAGTATTTT. Amino acid sequence: CASSFLQGGPDTQYF. The chain links TRBV7-3 to TRBJ2-3; either TRBD1 or TRBD2 may fit D (6 bases each). The length of the CDR3 is 15 residues. Germline CDR1 is SGHTA and CDR2 is FQGTGA. Trimming pared 3 bases from V and 4 bases from J, leaving 14 bases between.

V and J are TRBV7-3 and TRBJ2-2; D is possibly TRBD1 (5 bases). V was shortened by 4 bases and J by 0 bases, with 12 bases between the two germline ends. Germline values: CDR1 SGHTA, CDR2 FQGTGA. The CDR3 is 16 amino acids. The CDR3 DNA reads as TGTGCCAGCAGCTCCCTAGGGGCTACGAACACCGGGGAGCTGTTTTTT. Translation gives CASSSLGATNTGELFF.

There are a few counts of this clone. The chain carries TRBV4-3 and TRBJ1-2; TRBD1 matches at 7 bases. The germline CDR1 and CDR2 sequences are LGHNA and YSLEER. The V and J ends lost 4 bases and 8 bases, in that order; junction bases with no gene match: 7. The CDR3 extends over 13 amino acids. Here the CDR3 DNA reads TGCGCCAGCAGCCTTGACAGGGTTGGCGGCTACACCTTC. It encodes CASSLDRVGGYTF.

This clone appeared a single time. Other nucleotide sequences in the sample specify the same CDR3. The chain combines TRBV27 with TRBJ2-6; D not resolved. V gave up 5 bases and J gave up 2 bases, with 4 bases separating them. This CDR3 has 13 amino acids. Germline CDR1 and CDR2: MNHEY and SMNVEV (reference sequence). The DNA for the CDR3 is TGTGCCAGCAGTCTTGCTGGGGCCAACGTCCTGACTTTC. It encodes CASSLAGANVLTF.

This rearrangement joins TRBV29-1 to TRBJ1-2; no clear D. Trimming cost V 5 bases and J 6 bases, with 16 bases left between them. Germline V gene lookup returns CDR1 SQVTM and CDR2 ANQGSEA. The CDR3 is 13 amino acids. CDR3 sequence reads: CSVNAAPVDGYTF. The CDR3 region has the DNA TGCAGCGTTAATGCAGCCCCTGTTGATGGCTACACCTTC. The variable domain in full, with the rest retrieved from reference TRBV29-1 and TRBJ1-2, is SAVISQKPSRDICQRGTSLTIQCQVDSQVTMMFWYRQQPGQSLTLIATANQGSEATYESGFVIDKFPISRPNLTFSTLTVSNMSPEDSSIYLCSVNAAPVDGYTFGSGTRLTVV.

V and J are TRBV6-5 and TRBJ1-6; D ambiguous. CDR1 is MNHEY and CDR2 is SVGAGI in the germline V gene. Trimming took 6 bases from V and 7 from J, leaving 16 bases between them. The CDR3 sequence is 15 residues long. In nucleotides, the CDR3 is TGTGCCAGCAGCCGGGCGAAGGGATTCAATTCACCCCTCCACTTT. This gives the protein CASSRAKGFNSPLHF.

V and J are TRBV27 and TRBJ2-3; D gene ambiguous. V was shortened by 2 bases and J by 7 bases, with 7 bases between the two germline ends. Germline CDR1 MNHEY, CDR2 SMNVEV (reference sequence). The length of the CDR3 is 12 residues. CDR3 nucleotides: TGTGCCAGCAGTTTAGGTGGCAATACGCAGTATTTT. Translation gives CASSLGGNTQYF.